Included here is one TCR beta chain sequence, with context. The record originates from a study of spatial heterogeneity in lung cancer. Documented time point: sample taken at primary tumor resection. TCRs were sequenced from unsorted whole RNA of tumor, nontumor lung or PBMC. The donors, fewer than 95 patients with untreated early-stage non-small cell lung cancer, provided the samples. The length of the CDR3 is 13 residues. CDR1 and CDR2 (germline): LGHNA, YNFKEQ. The V end lost 1 base, the J end lost 8 bases, and 8 bases lay between the germline ends. Every TCR cDNA molecule bore its own unique molecular identifier. TCRdb reprocessed the 5' RACE reads with MiXCR, giving one entry per CDR3 protein. The sample gives about 82,000 distinct CDR3 sequences, around 13% of which show up once; roughly 4.2% is in the top ten.

The sequencing used PBMCs, collected at surgery. The sequence derives from a male donor with early-stage non-small cell lung cancer. The chain has TRBV4-2 and TRBJ2-2; D remains ambiguous. The CDR3 loop reads CASSQVPEGELFF. The CDR3 DNA is TGTGCCAGCAGCCAAGTGCCGGAGGGGGAGCTGTTTTTT.